The clone carrying this T cell receptor (beta chain) has just a few counts. The data originate from a study of control samples from healthy donors and cancer patients. TCRdb's copy holds only in-frame clones and misses some; the assay was immunoSEQ multiplex PCR. Of about 180,000 clones detected, about 90% appear once; the ten largest clones hold about 1.4%. CDR1 LGHDT and CDR2 YNNKEL come from the germline V gene (reference sequence). This CDR3 has 13 residues. The ends were cut back, 3 bases at V and 2 bases at J, with 5 bases in the middle. This clonotype was sampled from a woman in her forties or fifties in good health. The V gene is TRBV3-1 (or the pseudogene TRBV3-2), the J gene TRBJ2-1; D uncertain. Input material: blood. The CDR3 reads CASSHMTYNEQFF. CDR3 nucleotides: TGTGCCAGCAGCCACATGACCTACAATGAGCAGTTCTTC.